The 24 T cell receptor beta chains given below trace back to one sample, sequenced in a study of human T cells and chemical hapten exposure. Time point in this sample: patch test 1, 2 weeks after DPC sensitization. The treatment is: therapeutic diphenylcyclopropenone sensitization with weekly scalp DPC. From the RACE reads, TCRdb called clonotypes with MiXCR, one entry per CDR3 protein. The table has tens of thousands of distinct CDR3 sequences, roughly 10% seen once. The material sequenced was whole blood, taken in connection with sensitization to the hapten diphenylcyclopropenone (DPC). The receptor set was obtained from a man aged 40-49 years with alopecia areata. Some clones in this sample may be carry-over from other donors' samples.

A few counts support this clonotype. The J gene is TRBJ2-1, the V gene TRBV15; the match to TRBD2 covers 9 bases. The CDR3 is made up of 16 amino acids. V lost 1 base to trimming and J lost 7 bases; unmatched junction nucleotides: 8. Germline V gives CDR1 LNHNV, CDR2 YYDKDF (reference sequence). This chain's CDR3 is CATSRAGLAGLNEQFF. DNA for the CDR3: TGTGCCACCAGCAGAGCGGGGCTAGCGGGACTGAATGAGCAGTTCTTC. The full variable domain, with the rest looked up from reference TRBV15 and TRBJ2-1, is DAMVIQNPRYQVTQFGKPVTLSCSQTLNHNVMYWYQQKSSQAPKLLFHYYDKDFNNEADTPDNFQSRRPNTSFCFLDIRSPGLGDTAMYLCATSRAGLAGLNEQFFGPGTRLTVL.

The chain links TRBV7-8 to TRBJ2-7, with 7 bases fitting TRBD1. Germline loops: CDR1 SGHVS, CDR2 FQNEAQ. V trimming: 5 bases; J trimming: 7 bases; junction bases outside the gene matches: 11. The CDR3 covers 14 residues. The CDR3 protein is CASSPDRPPGEQYV. Here the CDR3 DNA reads TGTGCCAGCAGCCCGGACAGGCCCCCAGGGGAGCAGTACGTC.

The CDR3, as DNA: TGCGCCAGCAGCCCCTCCAGGGGGGGGAATGAAAAACTGTTTTTT. Translation gives CASSPSRGGNEKLFF. The chain joins TRBV5-1 to TRBJ1-4; TRBD1 agrees at 7 bases. The V gene's germline CDR1 is SGHRS and CDR2 YFSETQ. The J segment lost 5 bases and the V segment lost 4 bases, leaving 8 bases of the junction unmatched. The CDR3 has 15 residues. The full variable domain, with the rest looked up from reference TRBV5-1 and TRBJ1-4, is KAGVTQTPRYLIKTRGQQVTLSCSPISGHRSVSWYQQTPGQGLQFLFEYFSETQRNKGNFPGRFSGRQFSNSRSEMNVSTLELGDSALYLCASSPSRGGNEKLFFGSGTQLSVL.

The CDR3 bases are TGCGCCAGCAGCTTGGGGGACAGCCCCGATCCAGAGACCCAGTACTTC. Translation: CASSLGDSPDPETQYF. The V gene is TRBV5-1, the J gene TRBJ2-5, with 7 nucleotides matching TRBD1. Germline CDR1 SGHRS, CDR2 YFSETQ. The V and J ends lost 0 bases and 4 bases, in that order; junction bases with no gene match: 9. The CDR3 has 16 residues.

This clonotype has just a few counts. The chain employs TRBV20-1 and TRBJ2-1; D unclear. The V gene lost 3 bases and the J gene lost 7 bases, with 16 bases spanning the gap. The V gene's germline CDR1 is DFQATT and CDR2 SNEGSKA (reference sequence). The CDR3 has 14 residues. The CDR3 DNA reads as TGCAGTGCTAGTAGGTCTAGTTTTCTAAATGAGCAGTTCTTC. Encoded protein: CSASRSSFLNEQFF.

This clonotype showed up just a few times. The chain recombines TRBV14 with TRBJ2-4; D is perhaps TRBD1 (5 bases). Germline lookup yields CDR1 SGHDN and CDR2 FVKESK. Between the trimmed V and J ends, which lost 1 base and 7 bases, there was a span of 14 bases. The CDR3 is 15 amino acids. CDR3 DNA: TGTGCCAGCAGCCAAGGCCGGGCAGGGCGGAACATTCAGTACTTC. Translation gives CASSQGRAGRNIQYF.

This clonotype was counted between two and nine times. The chain uses TRBV4-1 and TRBJ2-3; TRBD1 might be the D (5 bases). The CDR3 runs to 17 residues. V was clipped by 9 bases and J by 4 bases, with 26 bases between them. CDR1 and CDR2 from the germline V gene are MGHRA and YSYEKL. CDR3 loop: CAREALYSGNWSDTQYF. The DNA for the CDR3 is TGCGCCAGGGAAGCGCTATACTCAGGGAATTGGTCAGATACGCAGTATTTT.

This clonotype was found a few times. V is TRBV24-1 and J is TRBJ2-3; 11 positions match TRBD2. The CDR3 extends over 16 amino acids. Trimming took 5 bases from V and 3 from J; bases not matched to a gene: 6. Germline V gene lookup returns CDR1 KGHDR and CDR2 SFDVKD. Written as DNA, the CDR3 is TGTGCCACCAGTGGACTAGCGGGACCGGGTACAGATACGCAGTATTTT. Amino acid sequence: CATSGLAGPGTDTQYF.

A few counts support this clonotype. The chain couples TRBV20-1 to TRBJ2-1; 7 bases fit TRBD2. This CDR3 region has 14 residues. Losses at the gene ends were 7 bases for V and 4 bases for J; bases not matched to a gene: 10. Germline CDR1 and CDR2: DFQATT and SNEGSKA (reference sequence). The CDR3, as DNA: TGCAGTGGAAGCCTAGCGGCGTCTTACAATGAGCAGTTCTTC. Amino acid sequence: CSGSLAASYNEQFF.

The table lists this clonotype with a few counts. This chain links TRBV6-5 with TRBJ1-1; no definite D call. Germline lookup yields CDR1 MNHEY and CDR2 SVGAGI. The ends were cut back, 3 bases at V and 1 base at J, with 18 bases in the middle. CDR3 length: 17 residues. The CDR3 loop reads CASSYTLVGIRNTEAFF. CDR3 sequence (DNA): TGTGCCAGCAGTTATACTCTCGTTGGCATACGGAACACTGAAGCTTTCTTT.

This clonotype appeared a few times. The V gene is TRBV29-1, the J gene TRBJ2-3, with D maybe TRBD2 (5 bases). Germline loops: CDR1 SQVTM, CDR2 ANQGSEA. There are 14 residues in the CDR3. Trimming cost V 4 bases and J 1 base, with 12 bases left between them. DNA of the CDR3: TGCAGCGTTGGAGGGAAAAGTGGCACAGATACGCAGTATTTT. This sequence encodes CSVGGKSGTDTQYF.

The V call is TRBV21-1, the J call TRBJ2-1. TRBV21-1 is shown as a pseudogene. This CDR3 has 16 residues. CDR3 sequence: CASSLKYTSSYNEQFF. CDR3 DNA: TGTGCCAGCAGCCTTAAATACACGAGCTCCTACAATGAGCAGTTCTTC.

The V and J genes are TRBV10-3 and TRBJ1-1, with TRBD1 matching 7 bases. The CDR3 extends over 11 amino acids. Germline CDR1 is ENHRY and CDR2 is SYGVKD. The ends lost 9 bases at V and 5 bases at J; junction bases unmatched: 3. The CDR3 reads CAMAQGTEAFF. The CDR3 DNA follows: TGTGCCATGGCACAGGGGACTGAAGCTTTCTTT.

This clonotype was seen a few times. The chain carries TRBV29-1 and TRBJ2-1; 8 nucleotides agree with TRBD1. The CDR3 is made up of 15 amino acids. V lost 2 bases to trimming and J lost 6 bases; unmatched junction nucleotides: 9. Per germline, CDR1 SQVTM and CDR2 ANQGSEA. The CDR3 protein is CSVEQGQGALNEQFF. The CDR3 DNA follows: TGCAGCGTTGAACAAGGTCAGGGGGCTCTCAATGAGCAGTTCTTC.

The chain has TRBV6-5 and TRBJ2-2; D unclear. The CDR3 consists of 13 residues. V gave up 4 bases and J gave up 6 bases, with 9 bases separating them. Germline CDR1 reads MNHEY; CDR2 reads SVGAGI. Here the CDR3 reads CASSSYTPGELFF. DNA for the CDR3: TGTGCCAGCAGTTCCTATACACCCGGGGAGCTGTTTTTT.

In the case of this clonotype: With a much larger clone just one base away, this may be a read error. The chain combines TRBV2 with TRBJ2-1; 7 bases line up with TRBD2. Germline CDR1 SNHLY, CDR2 FYNNEI. The ends lost 8 bases at V and 2 bases at J; junction bases unmatched: 9. This CDR3 spans 15 amino acids. The CDR3 spells CASLQRESPYNEQFF. The CDR3 DNA reads TGTGCCAGCCTCCAGCGGGAAAGCCCCTACAATGAGCAGTTCTTC.

This clonotype was detected many times. The chain employs TRBV28 and TRBJ1-4, with TRBD1 identical over 7 bases. The CDR3 has 15 amino acids. V shed 5 bases, J shed 4 bases, and the junction held 7 bases outside the gene matches. From germline, CDR1 is MDHEN and CDR2 SYDVKM. The CDR3 DNA reads TGTGCCAGCAGTACGACAGGGTCTTATAATGAAAAACTGTTTTTT. Encoded protein: CASSTTGSYNEKLFF.

This clonotype was seen more than once but under ten times. The genes are TRBV19 and TRBJ1-5; 10 bases line up with TRBD1. Germline loops: CDR1 LNHDA, CDR2 SQIVND (reference sequence). J was trimmed by 6 bases and V by 4 bases; bases with no gene match: 0. The CDR3 runs to 13 residues. CDR3 sequence reads: CASSRDRGQPQHF. CDR3 nucleotide sequence: TGTGCCAGTAGTAGGGACAGGGGTCAGCCCCAGCATTTT.

This clonotype appeared a single time. The V call is TRBV12-3 or TRBV12-4, the J call TRBJ2-7; D remains unclear. The CDR3 is made up of 14 amino acids. V was shortened by 6 bases and J by 2 bases, with 14 bases between the two germline ends. DNA for the CDR3: TGTGCCAGCAGGTCCCCAGTCGGCCCCTACGAGCAGTACTTC. This translates into CASRSPVGPYEQYF.

The sample holds many counts of this clonotype. V usage is TRBV6-6 and J usage is TRBJ2-1, with no clear D. Trimming removed 5 bases at V and 3 bases at J, with 2 bases between. Germline V lookup: CDR1 MNHNY, CDR2 SVGAGI (reference sequence). The CDR3 covers 11 residues. The CDR3 loop is CASSVYNEQFF. The CDR3 DNA is TGTGCCAGCAGTGTCTACAATGAGCAGTTCTTC.

This chain connects TRBV20-1 to TRBJ2-1, with TRBD2 as a possible D gene (6 bases). V dropped 6 bases and J dropped 4 bases, with 19 bases sitting between them. From germline, CDR1 is DFQATT and CDR2 SNEGSKA (reference sequence). The CDR3 totals 15 residues. As DNA, the CDR3 is TGCAGTGCATTGGACTACGCAACCCTGTACAATGAGCAGTTCTTC. This encodes CSALDYATLYNEQFF.

The genes are TRBV12-3 or TRBV12-4 and TRBJ1-1, with D possibly being TRBD1 (5 bases). Trimming removed 2 bases at V and 5 bases at J, with 15 bases between. The CDR3 runs to 15 residues. CDR3: CASSLNGAGGTEAFF. CDR3 bases: TGTGCCAGCAGTTTAAATGGGGCAGGAGGGACTGAAGCTTTCTTT.

J is TRBJ1-1 and V is TRBV5-1; D remains ambiguous. V was cut by 4 bases and J by 2 bases, with 15 bases left in between. The CDR3 extends over 15 amino acids. Germline CDR1 SGHRS, CDR2 YFSETQ. The CDR3 loop is CASSPGLPRNTEAFF. The DNA for the CDR3 is TGCGCCAGCAGCCCGGGCCTCCCAAGAAACACTGAAGCTTTCTTT. Supplemented by reference TRBV5-1 and TRBJ1-1, the full variable domain reads KAGVTQTPRYLIKTRGQQVTLSCSPISGHRSVSWYQQTPGQGLQFLFEYFSETQRNKGNFPGRFSGRQFSNSRSEMNVSTLELGDSALYLCASSPGLPRNTEAFFGQGTRLTVV.

This clonotype was observed a handful of times. The chain joins TRBV30 to TRBJ2-3; D not certain. The CDR3 runs to 14 residues. Trimming cost V 2 bases and J 3 bases, with 12 bases left between them. Germline V gives CDR1 GTSNPN, CDR2 SVGIG (reference sequence). The CDR3: CAWSSGRPTDTQYF. CDR3 coding DNA: TGTGCCTGGAGTTCGGGCAGGCCGACAGATACGCAGTATTTT.